A single sample gave rise to the 25 T cell receptor beta chains below, sequenced in a study of blood T cell repertoires in COVID-19 (dated by TCRdb to 2018 to 2020). The library came from the immunoSEQ multiplex PCR assay. The clones in this table, taken by TCRdb from immuneACCESS, are in-frame only. Not every clone is retained; where verified, under half of the shortfall comes from an unresolved V gene, and the cause of the rest is unknown. The sample has about 170,000 clones on record, about 86% of them singletons. Approximately 3.3% of the sample is in the top ten clones. The sequenced sample was peripheral blood. The receptor source for this set is a man between 18 and 35 years old with active or convalescent COVID-19.

The chain carries TRBV24-1 and TRBJ2-7; a weak D match, TRBD1 (6 bases). The CDR3 covers 14 residues. Germline CDR1 and CDR2: KGHDR and SFDVKD. Between the trimmed V and J ends, which lost 7 bases and 4 bases, there was a span of 16 bases. This chain's CDR3 is CATSPGTPVYEQYF. The CDR3 DNA reads TGTGCCACCAGCCCCGGGACACCCGTTTACGAGCAGTACTTC.

In DNA form, the CDR3 reads TGTGCCAGCTCACCTTCGGGGAGTGAAAAACTGTTTTTT. This codes for CASSPSGSEKLFF. This sequence joins TRBV18 and TRBJ1-4; no clear D gene. CDR1 is KGHSH, CDR2 LQKENI, per germline. The ends were cut back, 3 bases at V and 7 bases at J, with 9 bases in the middle. The CDR3 is 13 amino acids. Complete variable domain (other parts from reference TRBV18 and TRBJ1-4): NAGVMQNPRHLVRRRGQEARLRCSPMKGHSHVYWYRQLPEEGLKFMVYLQKENIIDESGMPKERFSAEFPKEGPSILRIQQVVRGDSAAYFCASSPSGSEKLFFGSGTQLSVL.

The rearrangement joins TRBV5-1 to TRBJ1-2; 9 positions match TRBD1. Germline V gives CDR1 SGHRS, CDR2 YFSETQ. V lost 1 base and J lost 6; bases outside the gene matches: 4. The CDR3 is 14 residues long. This chain's CDR3 is CASSLSTGGDGYTF. The CDR3 coding sequence is TGCGCCAGCAGCTTGAGTACAGGGGGCGATGGCTACACCTTC. The whole variable domain, filled in from reference TRBV5-1 and TRBJ1-2, reads KAGVTQTPRYLIKTRGQQVTLSCSPISGHRSVSWYQQTPGQGLQFLFEYFSETQRNKGNFPGRFSGRQFSNSRSEMNVSTLELGDSALYLCASSLSTGGDGYTFGSGTRLTVV.

The chain is built from TRBV7-3 and TRBJ1-3; D remains ambiguous. Trimming stripped 4 bases from V and 0 bases from J, with 4 bases between. The germline CDR1 and CDR2 sequences are SGHTA and FQGTGA. The CDR3 is 13 amino acids. This chain's CDR3 is CASSSGSGNTIYF. The CDR3 nucleotides are TGTGCCAGCAGCTCGGGCTCTGGAAACACCATATATTTT. The full variable domain, rest sourced from reference TRBV7-3 and TRBJ1-3, is GAGVSQTPSNKVTEKGKYVELRCDPISGHTALYWYRQSLGQGPEFLIYFQGTGAADDSGLPNDRFFAVRPEGSVSTLKIQRTERGDSAVYLCASSSGSGNTIYFGEGSWLTVV.

The chain carries TRBV19 and TRBJ2-6; D unclear. Looked up from germline, CDR1 is LNHDA and CDR2 is SQIVND (reference sequence). This CDR3 has 16 residues. V was pared by 1 base and J by 10 bases, with 17 bases between. The CDR3 nucleotides are TGTGCCAGTAGTATAGTACGCATACCCGGTCCGAACGTCCTGACTTTC. Translating gives CASSIVRIPGPNVLTF.

This clone was found many times. V gene TRBV7-9 combines with J gene TRBJ2-1, with a weak D call TRBD1 (5 bases). V was pared by 5 bases and J by 3 bases, with 11 bases between. Germline V lookup: CDR1 SEHNR, CDR2 FQNEAQ (reference sequence). The CDR3 is 14 amino acids. The CDR3 DNA reads TGTGCCAGCAGCCCGACTGACAGCTACAATGAGCAGTTCTTC. It is translated as CASSPTDSYNEQFF. Supplemented by reference TRBV7-9 and TRBJ2-1, the full variable domain reads DTGVSQNPRHKITKRGQNVTFRCDPISEHNRLYWYRQTLGQGPEFLTYFQNEAQLEKSRLLSDRFSAERPKGSFSTLEIQRTEQGDSAMYLCASSPTDSYNEQFFGPGTRLTVL.

The chain joins TRBV28 to TRBJ2-2; no clear D. From germline, CDR1 is MDHEN and CDR2 SYDVKM. V dropped 3 bases and J dropped 6 bases, with 8 bases sitting between them. The CDR3 sequence is 13 residues long. The CDR3 protein is CASSFGIPGELFF. In DNA form, the CDR3 reads TGTGCCAGCAGTTTTGGCATCCCCGGGGAGCTGTTTTTT.

The V gene is TRBV5-4, the J gene TRBJ2-7; D perhaps matches TRBD2 (5 bases). CDR3 length: 15 amino acids. CDR1 and CDR2 (germline): SGHNT, YYREEE (reference sequence). V dropped 3 bases and J dropped 3 bases, with 16 bases sitting between them. This CDR3 reads CASSSTGSDYYEQYF. CDR3 bases: TGTGCCAGCAGCTCAACTGGGTCAGACTACTACGAGCAGTACTTC.

This clone showed up just a few times. The chain's CDR3 is CASSVGQGADTEAFF. In DNA, the CDR3 is TGTGCCAGCAGCGTAGGGCAGGGGGCGGACACTGAAGCTTTCTTT. This sequence joins TRBV9 and TRBJ1-1; TRBD1 aligns across 8 bases. Germline loops: CDR1 SGDLS, CDR2 YYNGEE. With 0 bases clipped from V and 3 bases from J, the junction kept 4 bases outside the gene matches. The CDR3 totals 15 residues.

The chain carries TRBV21-1 and TRBJ1-5. TRBV21-1 is given as a pseudogene. CDR3 length: 14 amino acids. The CDR3 DNA sequence: TGTGCCAGCAGCAATGCGACGGGAGTTCAGCCCCAGCATTTT. Protein product: CASSNATGVQPQHF.

V usage is TRBV3-1 (or the pseudogene TRBV3-2) and J usage is TRBJ2-5, with 7 nucleotides matching TRBD2. The CDR3 contains 19 residues. The V gene's germline CDR1 is LGHDT and CDR2 YNNKEL (reference sequence). The junction had 18 bases not matched to a gene; V was cut back by 1 base and J by 4 bases. CDR3 residues: CASSQVGGTVILRGETQYF. The CDR3 DNA reads TGTGCCAGCAGCCAAGTGGGGGGGACGGTGATCTTGAGGGGAGAGACCCAGTACTTC.

CDR3 amino acids: CASSLAGRSGTTTDTQYF. CDR3 coding DNA: TGTGCCAGCAGCTTAGCAGGCCGTAGCGGGACCACCACAGATACGCAGTATTTT. The chain couples TRBV7-2 to TRBJ2-3, with 8 nucleotides matching TRBD2. The junction had 10 bases not matched to a gene; V was cut back by 0 bases and J by 2 bases. CDR3 length equals 18 residues. Germline loops: CDR1 SGHTA, CDR2 FQGNSA.

The rearrangement joins TRBV7-2 to TRBJ2-1; D might be TRBD1 (8 bases). This CDR3 is 15 amino acids long. Between the trimmed V and J ends, which lost 5 bases and 5 bases, there was a span of 16 bases. Germline V lookup: CDR1 SGHTA, CDR2 FQGNSA. As DNA, the CDR3 is TGTGCCAGCAGCCGGGGAGGGACAGGCAACAATGAGCAGTTCTTC. This codes for CASSRGGTGNNEQFF.

V is TRBV12-3 or TRBV12-4 and J is TRBJ1-5, with D hard to call. The ends were cut back, 4 bases at V and 2 bases at J, with 6 bases in the middle. The CDR3 runs to 13 residues. The CDR3 region is CASSSQGNQPQHF. The CDR3 bases are TGTGCCAGCAGTTCCCAGGGCAATCAGCCCCAGCATTTT.

This clone is a singleton in its sample. The chain links TRBV19 to TRBJ2-7; 10 bases map to TRBD2. Per the germline V gene, CDR1 is LNHDA and CDR2 is SQIVND (reference sequence). This CDR3 comprises 14 residues. J lost 3 bases, V lost 3 bases, and 2 bases had no gene match. The CDR3 nucleotides are TGTGCCAGTAGTATGCCTAGCGGGAGCTACGAGCAGTACTTC. Amino acids: CASSMPSGSYEQYF.

The chain has TRBV28 and TRBJ2-7; D perhaps matches TRBD1 (6 bases). The germline V and J ends were trimmed by 7 bases and 0 bases, with 19 bases remaining between them. The CDR3 runs to 16 residues. Germline V CDR1 and CDR2: MDHEN, SYDVKM. This chain's CDR3 is CASTGDKGLSSYEQYV. DNA for the CDR3: TGTGCCAGCACAGGGGATAAGGGCCTAAGCTCCTACGAGCAGTACGTC.

J is TRBJ1-5 and V is TRBV2; D is unresolved. Germline CDR1 reads SNHLY; CDR2 reads FYNNEI. The ends were cut back, 3 bases at V and 0 bases at J, with 6 bases in the middle. The CDR3 runs to 14 residues. The CDR3 nucleotides read TGTGCCAGCAGTGATTTATATAGCAATCAGCCCCAGCATTTT. It is translated as CASSDLYSNQPQHF.

The gene calls are TRBV2 and TRBJ1-5, with a weak D call TRBD1 (5 bases). This CDR3 is built from 14 residues. CDR1 and CDR2 (germline): SNHLY, FYNNEI. V lost 4 bases, J lost 0 bases, and 7 bases lay in between. CDR3 loop: CASSGQTSNQPQHF. CDR3 coding DNA: TGTGCCAGCAGTGGACAGACTAGCAATCAGCCCCAGCATTTT.

The chain has TRBV7-9 and TRBJ1-3; no definite D call. V lost 4 bases and J 8 bases, leaving 15 bases between the germline ends. The CDR3 is made up of 14 amino acids. Germline CDR1 is SEHNR and CDR2 is FQNEAQ (reference sequence). The CDR3 loop reads CASSSKRTEDTIYF. For the CDR3, the DNA is TGTGCCAGCAGCTCAAAAAGGACTGAAGACACCATATATTTT.

This chain uses TRBV4-1 with TRBJ1-2; D possibly corresponds to TRBD1 (6 bases). From germline, CDR1 is MGHRA and CDR2 YSYEKL. The CDR3 has 15 amino acids. The V and J ends lost 1 base and 4 bases respectively, with 13 bases between them. The CDR3 region is CASSQGTGQGYGYTF. The CDR3 coding sequence is TGCGCCAGCAGCCAAGGTACAGGGCAGGGCTATGGCTACACCTTC.

The chain employs TRBV27 and TRBJ1-3; D might be TRBD1 (5 bases). V shed 5 bases and J shed 4 bases, with 12 bases lying between them. This CDR3 is built from 14 residues. The germline V gene has CDR1 MNHEY and CDR2 SMNVEV (reference sequence). Here the CDR3 DNA reads TGTGCCAGCAGTGGGGGGGGATCAGGAAACACCATATATTTT. Translating gives CASSGGGSGNTIYF.

V is TRBV11-2 and J is TRBJ2-5; TRBD2 aligns across 8 bases. Germline V lookup: CDR1 SGHAT, CDR2 FQNNGV. The CDR3 sequence is 18 residues long. Germline trimming cut 5 bases from V and 2 bases from J; bases unmatched to any gene: 16. The CDR3 loop reads CASSLAPAAGGNQETQYF. The CDR3 bases are TGTGCCAGCAGCCTTGCACCTGCGGCGGGGGGAAATCAAGAGACCCAGTACTTC.

This clone was observed once. This rearrangement joins TRBV24-1 to TRBJ2-1; 10 bases are a match to TRBD1. Trimming took 4 bases from V and 6 from J; bases not matched to a gene: 8. This CDR3 contains 16 residues. The V gene's germline CDR1 is KGHDR and CDR2 SFDVKD. The CDR3 region is CATSDPTGGRFNEQFF. CDR3 DNA: TGTGCCACCAGTGACCCGACAGGGGGCCGTTTCAATGAGCAGTTCTTC.

This chain links TRBV6-5 with TRBJ1-2; no clear D. The V gene lost 5 bases and the J gene lost 4 bases, with 14 bases spanning the gap. Germline CDR1 is MNHEY and CDR2 is SVGAGI. The CDR3 has 14 amino acids. DNA for the CDR3: TGTGCCAGCAGTCCCCGCGGGGTTGTCTATGGCTACACCTTC. This sequence encodes CASSPRGVVYGYTF.

The J gene is TRBJ2-5, the V gene TRBV28; maybe TRBD1 (7 bases). Trimming cost V 1 base and J 2 bases, with 8 bases left between them. This CDR3 has 14 residues. Germline V CDR1 and CDR2: MDHEN, SYDVKM. DNA for the CDR3: TGTGCCAGCAGTTTATCAGGGGGGCAAGAGACCCAGTACTTC. Translation: CASSLSGGQETQYF.